This TCR beta chain came from a study of T cells after yellow fever vaccination. Germline loops: CDR1 LGHNA, CDR2 YSLEER. This CDR3 is built from 14 residues. Trimming pared 4 bases from V and 6 bases from J, leaving 15 bases between. 5'RACE template switching produced TCR cDNA carrying a universal primer site and UMIs. TCRdb called the 5' RACE reads again in MiXCR, with one record for every CDR3 protein. The sample comprises roughly 250,000 distinct CDR3 sequences, 10% to 15% of which are singletons, and roughly 0.5% rests with the top ten. Sequenced material: CD4+ T cells sorted from PBMCs, taken 45 days after the yellow fever booster vaccination. The origin of this receptor is a man aged 25-40 years who received the YFV17D yellow fever vaccine. The V gene is TRBV4-3, the J gene TRBJ1-2; D remains unclear. The CDR3 nucleotides read TGCGCCAGCAGCCGCTATACTGACGCCAATGGCTACACCTTC. The encoded protein is CASSRYTDANGYTF.